This entry lists 9 T cell receptor beta chains sequenced from one sample in a study of CD8 T cells in Susac syndrome. Reverse transcription of about 0.45 to 1 ug RNA used random hexamers. MiXCR, run by TCRdb on the immunoSEQ multiplex PCR reads, gives a single entry per CDR3 protein. This sample yields some 120,000 distinct CDR3 sequences, of which roughly 94% are seen a single time; 0.095% to 0.15% belongs to the top ten. Sequences were obtained from CD4+ T cells from PBMCs. All receptors derive from a human donor with multiple sclerosis.

V is TRBV7-2 and J is TRBJ2-7; 8 nucleotides line up with TRBD1. This CDR3 region has 14 residues. Germline loops: CDR1 SGHTA, CDR2 FQGNSA. The junction had 2 bases not matched to a gene; V was cut back by 1 base and J by 3 bases. The CDR3 sequence: CASSLGQGFYEQYF. The CDR3 nucleotides read TGTGCCAGCAGCTTAGGACAGGGGTTCTACGAGCAGTACTTC.

The chain couples TRBV11-2 to TRBJ1-2; 10 bases match TRBD1. V shed 3 bases, J shed 2 bases, and the junction held 3 bases outside the gene matches. The germline V gene encodes CDR1 SGHAT and CDR2 FQNNGV. This CDR3 region has 15 residues. CDR3 protein: CASSFDRGQNYGYTF. The DNA for the CDR3 is TGTGCCAGCAGCTTTGACAGGGGGCAGAACTATGGCTACACCTTC.

The chain carries TRBV6-5 and TRBJ2-1; possible D gene TRBD2, 5 bases. This CDR3 spans 15 amino acids. Germline loops: CDR1 MNHEY, CDR2 SVGAGI. V dropped 0 bases and J dropped 6 bases, with 12 bases sitting between them. The CDR3 reads CASSYSWPEVNEQFF. The CDR3 DNA is TGTGCCAGCAGTTACTCATGGCCGGAGGTCAATGAGCAGTTCTTC.

CDR3 residues: CASSFKGGFYEQYF. CDR3 coding DNA: TGTGCCAGCAGCTTCAAAGGGGGGTTCTACGAGCAGTACTTC. The genes are TRBV7-9 and TRBJ2-7, with D possibly being TRBD1 or TRBD2 (6 bases each). The length of the CDR3 is 14 residues. V was cut by 3 bases and J by 3 bases, with 12 bases left in between. The germline V gene has CDR1 SEHNR and CDR2 FQNEAQ (reference sequence).

The chain recombines TRBV29-1 with TRBJ1-1, with no clear D. The V gene's germline CDR1 is SQVTM and CDR2 ANQGSEA. The CDR3 consists of 12 residues. V gave up 8 bases and J gave up 11 bases, with 21 bases separating them. The chain's CDR3 is CSSTPAAGRAFF. As DNA, the CDR3 is TGCAGCTCGACACCCGCAGCCGGCAGGGCTTTCTTT.

The genes are TRBV7-9 and TRBJ1-1; D possibly corresponds to TRBD1 (6 bases). Germline assignment: CDR1 SEHNR and CDR2 FQNEAQ (reference sequence). This CDR3 contains 15 residues. V lost 5 bases and J 0 bases, leaving 13 bases between the germline ends. The CDR3 here is CASSVHREMNTEAFF. The DNA for the CDR3 is TGTGCCAGCAGCGTCCACAGGGAGATGAACACTGAAGCTTTCTTT.

This sequence joins TRBV19 and TRBJ2-1; 9 bases align to TRBD1. CDR1 is LNHDA and CDR2 is SQIVND in the germline V gene (reference sequence). The length of the CDR3 is 13 residues. Trimming took 5 bases from V and 9 from J; bases not matched to a gene: 5. CDR3 coding DNA: TGTGCCAGTAGTCCCGACAGGGGGATTGAGCAGTTCTTC. The encoded protein is CASSPDRGIEQFF.

The V call is TRBV6-5, the J call TRBJ2-2; either TRBD1 or TRBD2 may fit D (5 bases each). The CDR3 has 12 residues. V lost 6 bases and J lost 8, with 10 bases in between. Germline lookup yields CDR1 MNHEY and CDR2 SVGAGI. CDR3 DNA: TGTGCCAGCAGAACTAGGACAGGGGAGCTGTTTTTT. It encodes CASRTRTGELFF.

J is TRBJ2-7 and V is TRBV28; D unclear. Germline V lookup: CDR1 MDHEN, CDR2 SYDVKM. V shed 7 bases and J shed 1 base, with 5 bases lying between them. The CDR3 has 11 amino acids. CDR3 in amino acids: CASTLSYEQYF. DNA of the CDR3: TGTGCCAGCACCCTGTCCTACGAGCAGTACTTC.